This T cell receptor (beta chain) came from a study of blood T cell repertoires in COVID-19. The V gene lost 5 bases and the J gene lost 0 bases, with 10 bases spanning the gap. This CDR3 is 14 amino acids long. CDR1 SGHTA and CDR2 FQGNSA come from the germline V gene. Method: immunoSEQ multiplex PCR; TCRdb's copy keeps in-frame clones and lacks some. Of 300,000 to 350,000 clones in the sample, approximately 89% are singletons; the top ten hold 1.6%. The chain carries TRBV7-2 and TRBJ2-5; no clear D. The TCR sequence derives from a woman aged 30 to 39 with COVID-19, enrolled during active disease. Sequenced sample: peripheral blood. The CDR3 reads CASSPARYQETQYF. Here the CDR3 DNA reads TGTGCCAGCAGCCCCGCTAGGTACCAAGAGACCCAGTACTTC.